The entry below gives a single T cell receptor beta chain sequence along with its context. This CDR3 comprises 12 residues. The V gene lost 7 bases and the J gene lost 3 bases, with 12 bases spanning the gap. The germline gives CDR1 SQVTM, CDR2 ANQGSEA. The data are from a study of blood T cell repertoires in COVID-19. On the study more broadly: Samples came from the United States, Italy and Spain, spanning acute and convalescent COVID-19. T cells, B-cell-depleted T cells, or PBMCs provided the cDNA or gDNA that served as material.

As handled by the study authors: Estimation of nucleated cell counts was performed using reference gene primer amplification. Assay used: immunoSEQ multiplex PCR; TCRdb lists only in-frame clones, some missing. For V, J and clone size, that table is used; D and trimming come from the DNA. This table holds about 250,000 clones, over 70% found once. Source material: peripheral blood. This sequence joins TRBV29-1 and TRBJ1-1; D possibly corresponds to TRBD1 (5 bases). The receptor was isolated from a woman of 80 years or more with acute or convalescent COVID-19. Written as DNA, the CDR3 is TGCAGCGGCTCCCAGGGTTACACTGAAGCTTTCTTT. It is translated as CSGSQGYTEAFF.